These 20 T cell receptor beta chains were all obtained from the same sample, sequenced in a study of beta chain features in type 1 diabetes. Investigators reverse transcribed all isolated RNA, so they sequenced expressed TCRB transcripts. Sequenced by immunoSEQ multiplex PCR; TCRdb stores in-frame clones only, minus some. The sample contains around 99,000 clones, 40% of which appear only once. The specimen was stem cell memory CD4+ T cells from blood. These receptors all stem from a woman aged 18-35 years in good health.

The genes are TRBV7-2 and TRBJ1-2; no clear D. CDR1 is SGHTA, CDR2 FQGNSA, per germline. This CDR3 has 14 amino acids. Trimming left V 3 bases short and J 5 bases short, with 13 bases between. CDR3 loop: CASSFTSARYGYTF. CDR3 nucleotide sequence: TGTGCCAGCAGCTTTACATCCGCGCGGTATGGCTACACCTTC.

This chain connects TRBV20-1 to TRBJ1-1; D gene ambiguous. This CDR3 has 10 residues. The V end was cut by 5 bases, the J end by 10 bases, with 11 bases between. From germline, CDR1 is DFQATT and CDR2 SNEGSKA (reference sequence). The CDR3 DNA reads TGCAGTGCTGCCGGGCGGGGAGCTTTCTTT. It codes for CSAAGRGAFF.

Only a few counts were recorded for this clone. The rearrangement uses TRBV7-9 and TRBJ2-5; 14 bases fit TRBD2. CDR1 and CDR2 from the germline V gene are SEHNR and FQNEAQ (reference sequence). J lost 4 bases, V lost 1 base, and 8 bases had no gene match. This CDR3 is 18 amino acids long. CDR3 region: CASSLEGLAGALGETQYF. CDR3 nucleotide sequence: TGTGCCAGCAGCTTAGAGGGACTAGCGGGAGCTCTAGGAGAGACCCAGTACTTC.

The rearrangement joins TRBV6-5 to TRBJ2-7; 7 bases align to TRBD1. V lost 6 bases and J lost 9; bases outside the gene matches: 11. Germline CDR1 reads MNHEY; CDR2 reads SVGAGI. CDR3 length: 13 residues. CDR3 residues: CASRRGLVSGQYF. The CDR3 DNA reads as TGTGCCAGCAGGAGGGGGCTAGTGTCGGGGCAGTACTTC.

This clone has more than one count but fewer than ten. The V gene is TRBV18, the J gene TRBJ2-1, with 9 bases aligning to TRBD1. CDR1 KGHSH and CDR2 LQKENI come from the germline V gene. The CDR3 spans 15 residues. Trimming removed 6 bases from V and 1 base from J; junction bases left unmatched: 4. This chain's CDR3 is CASSPGTGSYNEQFF. The CDR3 region has the DNA TGTGCCAGCTCCCCCGGGACAGGGTCCTACAATGAGCAGTTCTTC.

The rearrangement links TRBV6-5 to TRBJ1-4; 7 bases are shared with TRBD1. The trim removed 3 bases at V and 7 bases at J, leaving 2 bases unmatched. Germline CDR1 MNHEY, CDR2 SVGAGI. The CDR3 is 13 residues long. CDR3 protein: CASSYNRGEKLFF. The CDR3 DNA reads as TGTGCCAGCAGTTATAACAGGGGTGAAAAACTGTTTTTT.

The chain combines TRBV30 with TRBJ1-4; D gene ambiguous. V was cut by 1 base and J by 3 bases, with 12 bases left in between. Germline CDR1 and CDR2: GTSNPN and SVGIG (reference sequence). The CDR3 totals 15 residues. CDR3 sequence reads: CAWSAWVEANEKLFF. The CDR3 coding sequence is TGTGCCTGGAGTGCCTGGGTGGAGGCTAATGAAAAACTGTTTTTT.

This rearrangement joins TRBV10-3 to TRBJ2-1; D might be TRBD1 (6 bases). Germline CDR1 and CDR2: ENHRY and SYGVKD. V was clipped by 8 bases and J by 5 bases, with 16 bases between them. This CDR3 is 14 amino acids long. The CDR3 nucleotides read TGTGCCATCTCTCGACAGGAAGTAAACAATGAGCAGTTCTTC. Its translation is CAISRQEVNNEQFF.

The CDR3 bases are TGTGCCAGCAGTTCCCAGGGGCTTGAAGCTTTCTTT. Translated: CASSSQGLEAFF. The chain combines TRBV28 with TRBJ1-1; weak D call: TRBD1 (6 bases). The CDR3 has 12 residues. CDR1 is MDHEN and CDR2 is SYDVKM in the germline V gene. V gave up 4 bases and J gave up 7 bases, with 10 bases separating them.

The chain recombines TRBV28 with TRBJ2-5; TRBD1 is a possible D gene (5 bases). Trimming removed 10 bases from V and 5 bases from J, with 17 bases in between. The CDR3 runs to 13 residues. Per the germline V gene, CDR1 is MDHEN and CDR2 is SYDVKM. CDR3 loop: CATLEGALETQYF. In DNA form, the CDR3 reads TGTGCCACCCTGGAAGGGGCGTTGGAGACCCAGTACTTC.

The gene calls are TRBV10-3 and TRBJ2-1, with 7 bases aligning to TRBD1. Germline V lookup: CDR1 ENHRY, CDR2 SYGVKD. After removal of 9 bases from V and 2 bases from J, the junction contained 4 bases not matched to a gene. The CDR3 is made up of 13 amino acids. In nucleotides, the CDR3 is TGTGCCATAGAAAGGGGGCCCTACAATGAGCAGTTCTTC. Its translation is CAIERGPYNEQFF.

The chain couples TRBV7-2 to TRBJ2-5, with D maybe TRBD2 (6 bases). The germline gives CDR1 SGHTA, CDR2 FQGNSA. This CDR3 contains 16 residues. Trimming cost V 5 bases and J 0 bases, with 16 bases left between them. CDR3 nucleotide sequence: TGTGCCAGCAGCGCTCCGGGACTCCCGTACCAAGAGACCCAGTACTTC. It specifies CASSAPGLPYQETQYF.

This chain joins TRBV28 and TRBJ1-5; D may be TRBD1 (6 bases). The CDR3 runs to 15 residues. CDR1 and CDR2 from the germline V gene are MDHEN and SYDVKM. With 7 bases removed from V and 5 bases from J, the gap between germline ends came to 18 bases. DNA of the CDR3: TGTGCCAGCACCACCGTCCGGGGGGGCCATCAGCCCCAGCATTTT. It codes for CASTTVRGGHQPQHF. Combining the CDR3 with reference TRBV28 and TRBJ1-5 gives the whole variable domain DVKVTQSSRYLVKRTGEKVFLECVQDMDHENMFWYRQDPGLGLRLIYFSYDVKMKEKGDIPEGYSVSREKKERFSLILESASTNQTSMYLCASTTVRGGHQPQHFGDGTRLSIL.

This clone came up a few times. The chain combines TRBV27 with TRBJ1-5; 9 nucleotides align to TRBD1. This CDR3 region has 18 residues. Germline-derived CDR1 and CDR2 are MNHEY and SMNVEV (reference sequence). The V gene end was trimmed by 3 bases and the J gene end by 5 bases; junction bases not matched to a gene: 14. The CDR3 protein is CASSFRFGGQGVHQPQHF. Written as DNA, the CDR3 is TGTGCCAGCAGTTTTCGATTCGGGGGACAGGGAGTCCATCAGCCCCAGCATTTT.

The V call is TRBV5-1, the J call TRBJ1-2, with TRBD1 as a possible D gene (5 bases). Germline CDR1 SGHRS, CDR2 YFSETQ. This CDR3 spans 10 amino acids. V was shortened by 1 base and J by 13 bases, with 8 bases between the two germline ends. CDR3 loop: CASSLTGATF. CDR3 nucleotide sequence: TGCGCCAGCAGCTTGACAGGCGCCACCTTC.

The chain combines TRBV11-1 with TRBJ2-1, with D unresolved. CDR1 SGHAT and CDR2 FQDESV come from the germline V gene (reference sequence). V was pared by 2 bases and J by 1 base, with 9 bases between. This CDR3 has 15 residues. The CDR3 nucleotides are TGTGCCAGCAGCTTACCTAGACTTTCCTACAATGAGCAGTTCTTC. Translating gives CASSLPRLSYNEQFF.

This clone was seen more than once but under ten times. The CDR3 DNA reads as TGTGCCAGCAGAAAGACAGGGGCAGGGAATCAGCCCCAGCATTTT. Protein: CASRKTGAGNQPQHF. The rearrangement links TRBV2 to TRBJ1-5; 8 bases align to TRBD1. V lost 6 bases, J lost 4 bases, and 8 bases stayed unmatched. The germline V gene encodes CDR1 SNHLY and CDR2 FYNNEI. This CDR3 has 15 residues.

The rearrangement links TRBV5-1 to TRBJ2-3; D not certain. The V gene lost 4 bases and the J gene lost 0 bases, with 12 bases spanning the gap. In germline, CDR1 is SGHRS, CDR2 YFSETQ. CDR3 length equals 15 residues. CDR3 residues: CASSDIPPSTDTQYF. CDR3 nucleotides: TGCGCCAGCAGCGACATACCCCCTAGCACAGATACGCAGTATTTT.

This clone was detected a few times. The chain links TRBV5-1 to TRBJ2-7; tentative D call: TRBD2 (6 bases). In germline, CDR1 is SGHRS, CDR2 YFSETQ. V was pared by 4 bases and J by 5 bases, with 13 bases between. The CDR3 covers 13 residues. CDR3 bases: TGCGCCAGCAGCGGATGGACTAATCACGAGCAGTACTTC. It specifies CASSGWTNHEQYF.

This clone was found a few times. V is TRBV9 and J is TRBJ2-6; tentative D call: TRBD1 (7 bases). V was cut by 4 bases and J by 0 bases, with 11 bases left in between. The CDR3 sequence is 16 residues long. Germline assignment: CDR1 SGDLS and CDR2 YYNGEE. As DNA, the CDR3 is TGTGCCAGCAGCCCCAGGGGGGCCTCTGGGGCCAACGTCCTGACTTTC. Its translation is CASSPRGASGANVLTF. Filled out from reference TRBV9 and TRBJ2-6, the complete variable domain reads DSGVTQTPKHLITATGQRVTLRCSPRSGDLSVYWYQQSLDQGLQFLIQYYNGEERAKGNILERFSAQQFPDLHSELNLSSLELGDSALYFCASSPRGASGANVLTFGAGSRLTVL.